The text below deals with one TCR beta chain. This sample is drawn from a study of blood T cell repertoires in COVID-19. In the study overall: Specimens from acute and convalescent COVID-19 originated in the United States, Italy and Spain. T cells, B-cell-depleted T cells, or PBMCs supplied cDNA or gDNA.

TCRdb's table, derived via immunoSEQ multiplex PCR, lists solely in-frame clones and lacks some. The sample holds 55,000 to 75,000 clones, 81% seen once. Sequencing was performed on peripheral blood. This sequence originates from a human donor in a cohort sampled during active COVID-19.

The CDR3 bases are TGTGCCAGCGGTTCAGGGAACACCGGGGAGCTGTTTTTT. Translation: CASGSGNTGELFF. The chain combines TRBV6-6 with TRBJ2-2; no definite D call. The CDR3 spans 13 residues. V was pared by 8 bases and J by 1 base, with 8 bases between. Looked up from germline, CDR1 is MNHNY and CDR2 is SVGAGI (reference sequence).